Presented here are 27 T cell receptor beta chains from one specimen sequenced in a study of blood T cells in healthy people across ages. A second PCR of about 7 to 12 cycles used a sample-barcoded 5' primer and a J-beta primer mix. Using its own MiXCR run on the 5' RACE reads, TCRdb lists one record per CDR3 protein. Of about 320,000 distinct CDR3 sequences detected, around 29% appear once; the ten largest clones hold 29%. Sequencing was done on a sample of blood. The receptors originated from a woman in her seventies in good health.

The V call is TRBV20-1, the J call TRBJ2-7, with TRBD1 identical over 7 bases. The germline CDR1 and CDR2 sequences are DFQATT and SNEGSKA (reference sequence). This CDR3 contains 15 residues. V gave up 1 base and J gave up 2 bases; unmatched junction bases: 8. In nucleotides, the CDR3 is TGCAGTGCTAGAGTCCTAGGACAGGTAACCTACGAGCAGTACTTC. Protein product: CSARVLGQVTYEQYF.

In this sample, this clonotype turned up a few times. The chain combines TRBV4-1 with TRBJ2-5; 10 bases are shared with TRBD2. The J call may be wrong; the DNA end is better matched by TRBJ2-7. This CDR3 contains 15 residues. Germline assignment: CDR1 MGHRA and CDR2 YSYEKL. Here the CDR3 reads CASSQAGLAFGEQYF. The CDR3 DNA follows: TGCGCCAGCAGCCAAGCGGGACTAGCGTTCGGCGAGCAGTACTTC.

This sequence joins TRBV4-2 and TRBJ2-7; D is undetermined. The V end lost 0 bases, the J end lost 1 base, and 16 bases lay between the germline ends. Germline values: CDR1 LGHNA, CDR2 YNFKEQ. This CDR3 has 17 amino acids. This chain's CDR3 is CASSQDLGGSGSYEQYF. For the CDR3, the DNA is TGTGCCAGCAGCCAAGATCTTGGCGGAAGTGGATCCTACGAGCAGTACTTC.

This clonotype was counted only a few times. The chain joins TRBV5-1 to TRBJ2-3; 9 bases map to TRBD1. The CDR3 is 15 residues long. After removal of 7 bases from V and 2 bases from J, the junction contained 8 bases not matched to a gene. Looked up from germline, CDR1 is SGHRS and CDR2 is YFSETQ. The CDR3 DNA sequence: TGCGCCAGCGGGACAGGGAACGGCAACACAGATACGCAGTATTTT. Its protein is CASGTGNGNTDTQYF. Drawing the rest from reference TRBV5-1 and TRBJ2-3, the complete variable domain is KAGVTQTPRYLIKTRGQQVTLSCSPISGHRSVSWYQQTPGQGLQFLFEYFSETQRNKGNFPGRFSGRQFSNSRSEMNVSTLELGDSALYLCASGTGNGNTDTQYFGPGTRLTVL.

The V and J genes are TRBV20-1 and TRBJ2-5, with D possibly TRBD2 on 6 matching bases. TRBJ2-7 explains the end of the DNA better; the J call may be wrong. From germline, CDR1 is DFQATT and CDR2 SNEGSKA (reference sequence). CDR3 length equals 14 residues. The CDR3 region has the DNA TGCAGTGCTCCTGGACTTAGCGGTTCCTACGAGCAGTACTTC. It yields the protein CSAPGLSGSYEQYF.

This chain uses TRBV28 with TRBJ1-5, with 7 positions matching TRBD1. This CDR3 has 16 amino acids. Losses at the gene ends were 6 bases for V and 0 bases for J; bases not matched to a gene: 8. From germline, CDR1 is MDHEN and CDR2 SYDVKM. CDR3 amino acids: CASSQGGRDSNQPQHF. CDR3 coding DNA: TGTGCCAGCAGCCAAGGGGGCAGGGATAGCAATCAGCCCCAGCATTTT.

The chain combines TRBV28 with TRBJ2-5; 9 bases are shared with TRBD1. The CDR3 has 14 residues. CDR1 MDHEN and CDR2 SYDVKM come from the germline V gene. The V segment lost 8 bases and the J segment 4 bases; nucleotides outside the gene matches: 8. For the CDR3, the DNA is TGTGCCAGCCTCCGGGACAGGGTTCGAGAGACCCAGTACTTC. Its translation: CASLRDRVRETQYF.

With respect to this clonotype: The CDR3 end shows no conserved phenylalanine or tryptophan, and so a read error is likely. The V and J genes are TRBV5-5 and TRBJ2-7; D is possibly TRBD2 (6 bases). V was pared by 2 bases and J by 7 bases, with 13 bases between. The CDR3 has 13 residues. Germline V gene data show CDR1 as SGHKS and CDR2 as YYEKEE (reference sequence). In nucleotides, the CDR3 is TGTGCCAGCAGCTTTTCGTCCGCGGGGGAGCAGTACCTC. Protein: CASSFSSAGEQYL.

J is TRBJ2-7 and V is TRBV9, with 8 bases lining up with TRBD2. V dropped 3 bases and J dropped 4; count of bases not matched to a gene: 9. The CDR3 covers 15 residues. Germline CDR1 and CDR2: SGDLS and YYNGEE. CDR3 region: CASSAGIAGFYEQYF. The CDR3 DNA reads TGTGCCAGCAGCGCCGGGATAGCGGGATTTTACGAGCAGTACTTC.

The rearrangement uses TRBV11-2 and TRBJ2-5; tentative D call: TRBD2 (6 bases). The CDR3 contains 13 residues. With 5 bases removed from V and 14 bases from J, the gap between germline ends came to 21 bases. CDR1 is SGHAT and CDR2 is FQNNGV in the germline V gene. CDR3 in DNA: TGTGCCAGCAGCCCTCCCGAGAAAGGACTATCATACTTC. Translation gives CASSPPEKGLSYF.

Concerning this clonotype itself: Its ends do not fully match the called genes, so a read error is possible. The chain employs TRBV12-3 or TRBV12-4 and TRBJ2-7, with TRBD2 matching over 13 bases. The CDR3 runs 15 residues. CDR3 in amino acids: CASRKTSGGGYGQYF. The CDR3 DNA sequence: TGTGCCAGCAGGAAAACTAGCGGGGGGGGCTACGGGCAGTACTTC.

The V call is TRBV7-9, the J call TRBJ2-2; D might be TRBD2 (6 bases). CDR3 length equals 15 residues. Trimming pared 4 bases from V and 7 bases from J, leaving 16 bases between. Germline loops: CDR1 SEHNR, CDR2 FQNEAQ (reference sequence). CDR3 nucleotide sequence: TGTGCCAGCAGCTCCGTCCGGGGAGGCAGCGGGGAGCTGTTTTTT. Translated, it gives CASSSVRGGSGELFF.

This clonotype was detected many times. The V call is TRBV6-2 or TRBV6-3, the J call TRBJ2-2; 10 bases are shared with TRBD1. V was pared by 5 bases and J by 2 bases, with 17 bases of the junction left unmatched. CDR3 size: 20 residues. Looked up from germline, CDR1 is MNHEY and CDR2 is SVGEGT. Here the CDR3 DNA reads TGTGCCAGCAGTAGCAGGGGACAGGGGATTTCCCTGATAAACACCGGGGAGCTGTTTTTT. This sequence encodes CASSSRGQGISLINTGELFF.

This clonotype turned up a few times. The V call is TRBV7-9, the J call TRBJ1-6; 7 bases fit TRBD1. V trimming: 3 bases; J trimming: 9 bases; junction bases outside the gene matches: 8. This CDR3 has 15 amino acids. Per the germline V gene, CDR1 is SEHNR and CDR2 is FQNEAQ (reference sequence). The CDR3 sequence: CASSFGTAGGSPLHF. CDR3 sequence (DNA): TGTGCCAGCAGCTTCGGGACAGCCGGAGGTTCACCCCTCCACTTT.

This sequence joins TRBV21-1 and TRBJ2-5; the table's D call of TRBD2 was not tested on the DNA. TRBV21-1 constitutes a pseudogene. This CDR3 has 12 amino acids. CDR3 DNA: TGTGCCAGCAGCAAGGCTAGCGGGAGGGCCAAATTC. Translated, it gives CASSKASGRAKF.

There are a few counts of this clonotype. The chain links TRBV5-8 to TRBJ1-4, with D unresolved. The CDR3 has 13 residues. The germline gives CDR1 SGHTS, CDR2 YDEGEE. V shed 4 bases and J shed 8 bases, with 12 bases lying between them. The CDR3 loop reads CASSPSPEEKLFF. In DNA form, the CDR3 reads TGTGCCAGCAGCCCCTCCCCGGAGGAAAAACTGTTTTTT.

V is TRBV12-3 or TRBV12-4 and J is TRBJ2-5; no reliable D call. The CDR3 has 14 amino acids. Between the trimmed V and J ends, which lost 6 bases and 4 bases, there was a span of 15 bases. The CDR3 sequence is CASSQDKGGETQYF. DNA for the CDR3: TGTGCCAGCAGCCAAGACAAAGGTGGAGAGACCCAGTACTTC.

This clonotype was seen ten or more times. The DNA of the CDR3 is TGTGCCAGCAGTGACGGTCTAGCGGGAGGGCAGAATACGCAGTATTTT. Translated, it gives CASSDGLAGGQNTQYF. The genes are TRBV6-1 and TRBJ2-3; the match to TRBD2 covers 12 bases. Trimming removed 3 bases from V and 7 bases from J; junction bases left unmatched: 8. This CDR3 region has 16 residues. The V gene's germline CDR1 is MNHNS and CDR2 SASEGT.

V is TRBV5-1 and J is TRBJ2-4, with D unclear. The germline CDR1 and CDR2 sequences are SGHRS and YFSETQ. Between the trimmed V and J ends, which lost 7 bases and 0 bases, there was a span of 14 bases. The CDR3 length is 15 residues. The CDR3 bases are TGCGCCAGCCATGAATTTTCGGGAGCCAAAAACATTCAGTACTTC. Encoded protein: CASHEFSGAKNIQYF. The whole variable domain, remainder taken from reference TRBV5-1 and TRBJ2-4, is KAGVTQTPRYLIKTRGQQVTLSCSPISGHRSVSWYQQTPGQGLQFLFEYFSETQRNKGNFPGRFSGRQFSNSRSEMNVSTLELGDSALYLCASHEFSGAKNIQYFGAGTRLSVL.

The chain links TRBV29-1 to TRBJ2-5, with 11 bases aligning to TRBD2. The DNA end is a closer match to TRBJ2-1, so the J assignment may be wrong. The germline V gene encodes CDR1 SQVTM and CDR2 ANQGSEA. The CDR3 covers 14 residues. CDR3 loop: CSVTLAGGYNEQFF. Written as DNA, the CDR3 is TGCAGCGTCACCCTAGCGGGAGGTTACAATGAGCAGTTCTTC.

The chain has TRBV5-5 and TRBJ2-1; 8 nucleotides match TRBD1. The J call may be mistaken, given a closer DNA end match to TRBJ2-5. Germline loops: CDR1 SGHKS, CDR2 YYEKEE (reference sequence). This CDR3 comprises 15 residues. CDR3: CASSKTGAGRETQYF. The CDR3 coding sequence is TGTGCCAGCAGCAAGACAGGGGCTGGGAGAGAGACCCAGTACTTC.

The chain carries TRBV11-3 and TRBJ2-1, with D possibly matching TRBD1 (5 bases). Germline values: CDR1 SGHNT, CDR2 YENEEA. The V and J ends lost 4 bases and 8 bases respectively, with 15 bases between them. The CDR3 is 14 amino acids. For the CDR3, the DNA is TGTGCCAGCAGCTCCTTAGACAGCCGGGATGAGCAGTTCTTC. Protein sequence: CASSSLDSRDEQFF.

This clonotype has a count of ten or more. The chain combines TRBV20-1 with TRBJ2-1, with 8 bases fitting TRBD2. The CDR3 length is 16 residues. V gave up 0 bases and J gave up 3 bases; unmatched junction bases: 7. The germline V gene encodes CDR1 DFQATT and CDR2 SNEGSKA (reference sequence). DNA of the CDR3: TGCAGTGCTAGAGACGACAGCGGGAGAGTCTACAATGAGCAGTTCTTC. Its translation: CSARDDSGRVYNEQFF.

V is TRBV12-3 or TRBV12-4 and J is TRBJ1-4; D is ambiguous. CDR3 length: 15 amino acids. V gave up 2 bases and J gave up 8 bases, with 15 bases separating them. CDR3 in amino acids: CASSLQVGALEKLFF. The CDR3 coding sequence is TGTGCCAGCAGTTTACAGGTCGGAGCGTTGGAAAAACTGTTTTTT.

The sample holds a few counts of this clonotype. CDR3 DNA sequence: TGCAGCGTTCTTTCAGGGAACTCCTACGAGCAGTACTTC. Amino acid sequence: CSVLSGNSYEQYF. This chain uses TRBV29-1 with TRBJ2-7; possible D gene TRBD1, 5 bases. This CDR3 is built from 13 residues. Germline V gene lookup returns CDR1 SQVTM and CDR2 ANQGSEA. The germline V and J ends were trimmed by 5 bases and 0 bases, with 11 bases remaining between them.

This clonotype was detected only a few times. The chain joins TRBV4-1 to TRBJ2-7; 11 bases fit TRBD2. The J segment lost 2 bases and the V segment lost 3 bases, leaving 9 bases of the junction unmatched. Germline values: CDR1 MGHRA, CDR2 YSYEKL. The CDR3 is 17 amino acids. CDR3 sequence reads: CASSQDYLAGGTYEQYF. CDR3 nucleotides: TGCGCCAGCAGCCAGGATTACTTAGCGGGAGGGACCTACGAGCAGTACTTC.

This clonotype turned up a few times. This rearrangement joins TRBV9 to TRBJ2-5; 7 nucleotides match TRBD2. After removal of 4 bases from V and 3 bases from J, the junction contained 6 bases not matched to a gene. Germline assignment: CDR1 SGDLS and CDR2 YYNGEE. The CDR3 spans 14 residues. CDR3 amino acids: CASSSGTTKETQYF. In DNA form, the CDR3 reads TGTGCCAGCAGCTCCGGGACTACTAAAGAGACCCAGTACTTC.